Sequencing of this T cell receptor beta chain was carried out in a study of T cell changes during pregnancy in multiple sclerosis (dated by TCRdb to about 2019). Background for the entire study: In women with multiple sclerosis, the researchers looked at how the T cell repertoire shifted as pregnancy progressed.

CDR1 GTSNPN and CDR2 SVGIG are derived from the germline V gene (reference sequence). CDR3 length: 15 amino acids, cysteine to phenylalanine. The CDR3 DNA has 45 bases and is translated from base 1. As for this clone: What antigen it recognizes has not been identified. One end of the junction is discordant with germline, which a read error may explain.

Library method: the immunoSEQ multiplex PCR assay. The table comes from immuneACCESS by way of TCRdb, which keeps in-frame sequences with V and J called. Part of the clones is missing from these tables; in studies checked, under half for an unresolved V gene and the rest for unknown reasons. This sample comprises 130,000 or so clones, about 93% of them detected only once. The ten biggest clones cover around 6% of the sample. The chain employs TRBV30 and TRBJ2-3; TRBD2 lines up with 12 middle nucleotides. This clonotype was obtained from a female donor with multiple sclerosis, enrolled in a pregnancy study. Sequenced material: peripheral blood, taken before pregnancy. The CDR3 corresponds to CAWSVPSGGADTQYF. In nucleotide form, the sequence is TGTGCCTGGAGTGTACCTAGCGGGGGGGCAGATACGCAGTACTTT.